This entry lists 10 T cell receptor beta chains sequenced from one sample in a study of cytomegalovirus exposure and HLA in healthy donors. Primers included in the PCR were 60 Vbeta and 13 Jbeta primers. TCRdb's copy holds only in-frame clones and misses some; the assay was immunoSEQ multiplex PCR. The data contain about 97,000 clones, 9.4% of them singletons. The sequencing sample was made of PBMCs. These receptors were obtained from a man in his forties or fifties in good health and CMV-seropositive.

The chain carries TRBV20-1 and TRBJ1-2; D is unresolved. From germline, CDR1 is DFQATT and CDR2 SNEGSKA (reference sequence). The CDR3 loop spans 11 amino acids. The V gene lost 5 bases and the J gene lost 6 bases, with 10 bases spanning the gap. For the CDR3, the DNA is TGCAGTGCTCATGGAGGGCATGGCTACACCTTC. It encodes CSAHGGHGYTF.

This CDR3 is CAISHENSYNEQFF. The CDR3 region has the DNA TGTGCCATCAGTCATGAGAACTCATACAATGAGCAGTTCTTC. The rearrangement uses TRBV10-3 and TRBJ2-1; D call uncertain. The CDR3 runs to 14 residues. The ends were cut back, 5 bases at V and 4 bases at J, with 12 bases in the middle. Per germline, CDR1 ENHRY and CDR2 SYGVKD.

Remarks on this clone: Lacking the conserved final phenylalanine or tryptophan, this CDR3 likely reflects a read error. V usage is TRBV6-5 and J usage is TRBJ2-3; 11 nucleotides line up with TRBD2. V shed 4 bases, J shed 3 bases, and the junction held 6 bases outside the gene matches. Germline CDR1 MNHEY, CDR2 SVGAGI. This CDR3 spans 16 amino acids. The CDR3 DNA follows: TGTGCCAGCAGTTCTCTACTAGCGGGAGAAACAGATACGCAGTATGTT. Translated: CASSSLLAGETDTQYV.

There are many counts of this clone. The chain joins TRBV7-8 to TRBJ1-2, with D unresolved. The V gene's germline CDR1 is SGHVS and CDR2 FQNEAQ. V was pared by 2 bases and J by 4 bases, with 11 bases between. This CDR3 is built from 14 residues. The CDR3 DNA sequence: TGTGCCAGCAGCTTACGGTTCGCGGTCTATGGCTACACCTTC. Protein product: CASSLRFAVYGYTF.

Only a few counts were recorded for this clone. This CDR3 reads CASSQDLASGTYTEQFF. CDR3 nucleotide sequence: TGTGCCAGCAGCCAAGATTTGGCTAGCGGGACTTATACTGAGCAGTTCTTC. The gene calls are TRBV4-2 and TRBJ2-1; TRBD2 agrees at 9 bases. This CDR3 region has 17 residues. Trimming cost V 0 bases and J 9 bases; bases outside gene matches: 12. Per the germline V gene, CDR1 is LGHNA and CDR2 is YNFKEQ.

V is TRBV7-9 and J is TRBJ1-2; a weak D match, TRBD1 (6 bases). There are 16 residues in the CDR3. CDR1 is SEHNR and CDR2 is FQNEAQ in the germline V gene (reference sequence). V lost 0 bases, J lost 4 bases, and 15 bases lay in between. DNA for the CDR3: TGTGCCAGCAGCTTAGCGGGGGGGGCTTCCCTCTATGGCTACACCTTC. Protein: CASSLAGGASLYGYTF.

This clone was detected a few times. The V call is TRBV19, the J call TRBJ1-5; no clear D. The V gene's germline CDR1 is LNHDA and CDR2 SQIVND (reference sequence). This CDR3 comprises 16 residues. V was pared by 5 bases and J by 4 bases, with 18 bases between. CDR3 residues: CASSAELGRRNQPQHF. In DNA form, the CDR3 reads TGTGCCAGTAGTGCTGAGCTGGGCAGGAGGAATCAGCCCCAGCATTTT.

This chain joins TRBV5-1 and TRBJ1-1; TRBD1 matches 7 bases. Unmatched junction bases numbered 12, after V lost 4 bases and J lost 3 bases. The germline V gene has CDR1 SGHRS and CDR2 YFSETQ. This CDR3 region has 16 residues. The CDR3 reads CASSLVRDSSYTEAFF. CDR3 DNA: TGCGCCAGCAGCCTAGTCAGGGACAGCTCTTACACTGAAGCTTTCTTT.

V and J are TRBV10-2 and TRBJ1-2; perhaps TRBD1 as D (5 bases). Trimming took 2 bases from V and 2 from J, leaving 9 bases between them. Germline CDR1 and CDR2: WSHSY and SAAADI. CDR3 size: 14 residues. Here the CDR3 DNA reads TGCGCCAGCAGTGAGATCTGGGGCAACTATGGCTACACCTTC. Translated, it gives CASSEIWGNYGYTF.

This clone was detected only a few times. The chain employs TRBV7-9 and TRBJ2-5, with D possibly matching TRBD1 (6 bases). CDR1 and CDR2 (germline): SEHNR, FQNEAQ (reference sequence). Trimming shortened V by 11 bases and J by 11 bases, and 18 bases separated the two germline ends. The CDR3 spans 11 residues. CDR3 protein: CAAGGEGEQYF. Written as DNA, the CDR3 is TGTGCCGCAGGCGGAGAGGGGGAGCAGTACTTC. Variable domain in full (rest from reference TRBV7-9 and TRBJ2-5): DTGVSQNPRHKITKRGQNVTFRCDPISEHNRLYWYRQTLGQGPEFLTYFQNEAQLEKSRLLSDRFSAERPKGSFSTLEIQRTEQGDSAMYLCAAGGEGEQYFGPGTRLLVL.